The 11 T cell receptor beta chains below come from one sample, sequenced in a study of T cells in Graves' hyperthyroidism and ophthalmopathy. TCR beta CDR3 sequences were amplified from RNA transcripts. RT-PCR in the first round (using the HTBI primer set) targeted the TCR CDR3. TCRdb re-called the multiplex PCR reads through MiXCR, storing one row per CDR3 protein. The sample carries around 250,000 distinct CDR3 sequences, roughly 15% recorded once. Sequenced input: blood. Receptor source: a woman in her 40s with Graves' hyperthyroidism that later progressed to Graves' ophthalmopathy.

Ten or more counts support this clonotype. V is TRBV29-1 and J is TRBJ2-5, with no clear D. The germline gives CDR1 SQVTM, CDR2 ANQGSEA. The CDR3 covers 11 residues. Trimming took 6 bases from V and 5 from J, leaving 10 bases between them. CDR3 bases: TGCAGCGTCTCCTCAATGGAGACCCAGTACTTC. This sequence encodes CSVSSMETQYF.

The chain carries TRBV9 and TRBJ1-5; D unclear. V was cut by 1 base and J by 3 bases, with 11 bases left in between. Looked up from germline, CDR1 is SGDLS and CDR2 is YYNGEE. The CDR3 consists of 15 residues. CDR3 sequence: CASSVTGNTNQPQHF. CDR3 nucleotide sequence: TGTGCCAGCAGCGTAACGGGGAACACCAATCAGCCCCAGCATTTT. The full variable domain, its missing parts supplied by reference TRBV9 and TRBJ1-5, is DSGVTQTPKHLITATGQRVTLRCSPRSGDLSVYWYQQSLDQGLQFLIQYYNGEERAKGNILERFSAQQFPDLHSELNLSSLELGDSALYFCASSVTGNTNQPQHFGDGTRLSIL.

This clonotype was seen many times. J is TRBJ2-1 and V is TRBV10-3; D may be TRBD2 (6 bases). V was pared by 4 bases and J by 6 bases, with 13 bases between. This CDR3 contains 14 residues. Per germline, CDR1 ENHRY and CDR2 SYGVKD. CDR3 region: CAISVGTQANEQFF. The DNA of the CDR3 is TGTGCCATCAGTGTAGGGACTCAAGCCAATGAGCAGTTCTTC.

This clonotype was recorded many times. The chain links TRBV6-6 to TRBJ2-1; D gene uncertain. V was pared by 2 bases and J by 7 bases, with 12 bases between. Germline V gives CDR1 MNHNY, CDR2 SVGAGI (reference sequence). This CDR3 has 14 amino acids. CDR3 sequence reads: CASSYTVNWNEQFF. The CDR3 coding sequence is TGTGCCAGCAGTTACACGGTCAACTGGAATGAGCAGTTCTTC.

The sample holds many counts of this clonotype. The chain recombines TRBV28 with TRBJ2-2, with TRBD2 identical over 15 bases. The ends lost 6 bases at V and 5 bases at J; junction bases unmatched: 4. Germline loops: CDR1 MDHEN, CDR2 SYDVKM. This CDR3 spans 16 amino acids. The CDR3, as DNA: TGTGCCAGCAGCGCAGGGACTAGCGGGAGGACCGGGGAGCTGTTTTTT. Its translation: CASSAGTSGRTGELFF.

This clonotype was counted many times. The chain has TRBV27 and TRBJ1-1; D is ambiguous. The V gene's germline CDR1 is MNHEY and CDR2 SMNVEV (reference sequence). CDR3 size: 15 residues. Trimming cost V 7 bases and J 0 bases, with 15 bases left between them. This CDR3 is CASNVRPELNTEAFF. The CDR3 DNA sequence: TGTGCCAGCAACGTTCGTCCAGAATTGAACACTGAAGCTTTCTTT.

This clonotype has at least ten counts. The gene calls are TRBV12-3 or TRBV12-4 and TRBJ1-2; D remains unclear. V was trimmed by 2 bases and J by 3 bases, leaving 7 bases between them. CDR3 length equals 13 residues. As DNA, the CDR3 is TGTGCCAGCAGTTTACCCGGGTACTATGGCTACACCTTC. Encoded protein: CASSLPGYYGYTF.

This clonotype was found many times. J is TRBJ2-2 and V is TRBV25-1, with TRBD1 matching 8 bases. The V segment lost 10 bases and the J segment 3 bases; nucleotides outside the gene matches: 7. Looked up from germline, CDR1 is MGHDK and CDR2 is SYGVNS. CDR3 length: 14 residues. In DNA, the CDR3 is TGTGCCACCAGAACAGGGGGAGACACCGGGGAGCTGTTTTTT. Translated, it gives CATRTGGDTGELFF.

This clonotype has more than one count but fewer than ten. The chain uses TRBV12-3 or TRBV12-4 and TRBJ2-5; 11 nucleotides line up with TRBD2. The CDR3 consists of 15 residues. V was pared by 6 bases and J by 3 bases, with 6 bases of the junction left unmatched. CDR3 in amino acids: CASRNLAGGKETQYF. The CDR3 region has the DNA TGTGCCAGCAGAAACCTAGCGGGGGGTAAAGAGACCCAGTACTTC.

This clonotype was seen a handful of times. This chain uses TRBV9 with TRBJ2-2; 9 bases agree with TRBD2. V gave up 4 bases and J gave up 7 bases; unmatched junction bases: 11. The CDR3 has 16 residues. Germline-derived CDR1 and CDR2 are SGDLS and YYNGEE. As DNA, the CDR3 is TGTGCCAGCAGCCCCCGGGCGGGAGGGCCTATCGGGGAGCTGTTTTTT. Protein: CASSPRAGGPIGELFF.

The chain joins TRBV19 to TRBJ1-5; D not resolved. The CDR3 consists of 15 residues. Trimming cost V 2 bases and J 1 base, with 9 bases left between them. Germline values: CDR1 LNHDA, CDR2 SQIVND (reference sequence). The CDR3: CASSISAISNQPQHF. CDR3 DNA sequence: TGTGCCAGTAGTATATCGGCCATAAGCAATCAGCCCCAGCATTTT.